This T cell receptor beta chain comes out of a study of OX40 agonist ivuxolimab in advanced cancers. Turning to the study itself: At 0.01 to 10 mg/kg, ivuxolimab was administered intravenously to patients every 2 weeks. Enrollees could have had prior anti-PD-1, anti-PD-L1 or anti-CTLA-4 therapy, which approximately 40% had received. Overall study results and limits: Relative to CD4+ cells, CD8+ T cells on average had more expanded clones.

Libraries were prepared by immunoSEQ multiplex PCR; TCRdb keeps only in-frame clonotypes and omits some of them. The sample has around 94,000 clones, under 95% seen once. Trimming shortened V by 2 bases and J by 0 bases, and 13 bases separated the two germline ends. Germline V gene lookup returns CDR1 KGHSH and CDR2 LQKENI. The CDR3 spans 17 residues. A single count supports this clone. Its antigen is not identified. This specimen was CD4+ or CD8+ T cells sorted from blood, taken in a trial of the OX40 agonist ivuxolimab. V and J are TRBV18 and TRBJ1-4, with TRBD1 as a possible D gene (5 bases). The sequence was collected from an adult with an advanced solid tumor such as melanoma, head and neck, liver or kidney cancer. CDR3 in DNA: TGTGCCAGCTCACCAAGCGAGTGGGGGACAACTAATGAAAAACTGTTTTTT. This gives the protein CASSPSEWGTTNEKLFF.